This T cell receptor (beta chain) was sequenced in a study of blood T cell repertoires in COVID-19. Turning to the study itself: Some COVID-19 samples were acute and others convalescent; all came from the United States, Italy and Spain. The cDNA or gDNA used as material had been derived from T cells, B-cell-depleted T cells, or PBMCs.

Patients from Seattle were sampled longitudinally, starting during active infection. This clone was counted once. Profiling relied on immunoSEQ multiplex PCR, and the TCRdb table lists in-frame clones only, not all of them. Altogether about 180,000 clones are present, around 83% being singletons, with the ten largest covering under 6%. The germline gives CDR1 LNHDA, CDR2 SQIVND (reference sequence). After removal of 5 bases from V and 4 bases from J, the junction contained 8 bases not matched to a gene. CDR3 size: 14 residues. This clonotype was sampled from a woman in her 50s with COVID-19, enrolled during active disease. The sequenced sample was peripheral blood. The gene calls are TRBV19 and TRBJ2-7, with 7 bases aligning to TRBD1. The CDR3 bases are TGTGCCAGTAGTGAAAACAGGGGAGCGTACGAGCAGTACTTC. It yields the protein CASSENRGAYEQYF. The entire variable domain, with the rest obtained from reference TRBV19 and TRBJ2-7, is as follows: DGGITQSPKYLFRKEGQNVTLSCEQNLNHDAMYWYRQDPGQGLRLIYYSQIVNDFQKGDIAEGYSVSREKKESFPLTVTSAQKNPTAFYLCASSENRGAYEQYFGPGTRLTVT.